A selection of T cell receptor beta chains follows, all from one sample in a study of T-cell memory formation after mild COVID-19. TCRdb used MiXCR to reprocess the 5' RACE reads, holding one entry per CDR3 protein. The sample has 150,000 to 200,000 distinct CDR3 sequences; 14% are singletons. Sequencing was performed on PBMCs or a T cell subset sorted from them (not recorded which). The origin of the receptors is an adult woman who had mild COVID-19 (a few samples of this study predate the infection). Cell type and time point are not known. CDR3s leave out the opening cysteine and the closing phenylalanine or tryptophan.

J	V	CDR3
TRBJ1-2	TRBV7-9	ASSSRSYGYT
TRBJ2-1	TRBV5-8	ASSFRGLAGDNEQF
TRBJ2-5	TRBV5-1	ASSLFGGAQEETQY
TRBJ2-7	TRBV29-1	SVGRGGPAGYEQY
TRBJ2-2	TRBV14	ASSPHANTGELF
TRBJ1-1	TRBV12-3/TRBV12-4	ASSSSSMNTEAF
TRBJ2-1	TRBV7-7	ASSFPADPTEF
TRBJ2-2	TRBV4-1	ASSQGFPAGELF
TRBJ2-1	TRBV10-3	AISEDRNYNEQF
TRBJ2-5	TRBV4-1	ASSQLSGGQETQY
TRBJ1-2	TRBV12-3/TRBV12-4	ASRVTGGYGYT
TRBJ1-1	TRBV18	ASSQSRDTEAF
TRBJ2-2	TRBV6-2/TRBV6-3	ASSASGRPLQYTGELF
TRBJ2-5	TRBV29-1	SVGRGSETQY
TRBJ1-4	TRBV6-6	ASGGRRGEKLF
TRBJ2-3	TRBV15	ATSRMGQGVTDTQY
TRBJ2-7	TRBV7-9	ASSFDRGSYEQY
TRBJ2-3	TRBV6-5	ASSSAGALTSTQY
TRBJ2-2	TRBV2	ASGARDGELF
TRBJ1-1	TRBV29-1	SLRGGTEAF
TRBJ2-3	TRBV7-2	ASSLDTGTDTQY
TRBJ1-2	TRBV7-2	ASSLGLGGGYT
TRBJ2-1	TRBV20-1	SAPLGRSDNEQF
TRBJ2-2	TRBV7-8	ASSLTEGKELF
TRBJ2-5	TRBV7-6	ASSRSGMETQY
TRBJ2-7	TRBV29-1	SALTGWNEQY
TRBJ2-2	TRBV9	ASSPGGGGRNTGELF
TRBJ2-3	TRBV30	AWSPPPTDTQY
TRBJ2-7	TRBV27	ASRTSSGTSYEQY
TRBJ2-3	TRBV24-1	ATSLSLAGTDTQY
TRBJ2-6	TRBV12-3/TRBV12-4	ASTPGTGVSGANVLT
TRBJ2-1	TRBV9	ASSVSGTGVNEQF
TRBJ2-2	TRBV9	ASSVGPAGLGELF
TRBJ1-4	TRBV7-9	ASSPGTGNEKLF
TRBJ2-5	TRBV28	ASSPRTRSETQY
TRBJ2-7	TRBV20-1	SARRLEQY
TRBJ1-1	TRBV7-6	ASSFKTGSEAF
TRBJ2-7	TRBV6-5	ASTKGLQPYEQY
TRBJ1-1	TRBV10-3	STRVPGGTEAF
TRBJ1-4	TRBV6-5	ASSYSHGGRGFQKLF
TRBJ2-3	TRBV10-3	AISETPNLPDTQY
TRBJ1-3	TRBV30	AWSVKGEGNTIY
TRBJ2-1	TRBV5-1	ASSFGGEYNEQF
TRBJ2-3	TRBV7-2	ASSLGGRQTSDTQY
TRBJ1-2	TRBV20-1	SARGGGQGNYGYT
TRBJ2-4	TRBV20-1	SAREWETIAKNIQY
TRBJ2-7	TRBV4-1	ASSQALRQGSYEQY
TRBJ2-1	TRBV12-3/TRBV12-4	ASSLYRGAYNEQF
TRBJ2-1	TRBV2	ASSEAQGIDEQF
TRBJ1-5	TRBV19	ASSHHGTDYQPQH
TRBJ2-1	TRBV4-3	ASSQGAGPSYNEQF
TRBJ2-7	TRBV7-9	ASSLLGPYYEQY